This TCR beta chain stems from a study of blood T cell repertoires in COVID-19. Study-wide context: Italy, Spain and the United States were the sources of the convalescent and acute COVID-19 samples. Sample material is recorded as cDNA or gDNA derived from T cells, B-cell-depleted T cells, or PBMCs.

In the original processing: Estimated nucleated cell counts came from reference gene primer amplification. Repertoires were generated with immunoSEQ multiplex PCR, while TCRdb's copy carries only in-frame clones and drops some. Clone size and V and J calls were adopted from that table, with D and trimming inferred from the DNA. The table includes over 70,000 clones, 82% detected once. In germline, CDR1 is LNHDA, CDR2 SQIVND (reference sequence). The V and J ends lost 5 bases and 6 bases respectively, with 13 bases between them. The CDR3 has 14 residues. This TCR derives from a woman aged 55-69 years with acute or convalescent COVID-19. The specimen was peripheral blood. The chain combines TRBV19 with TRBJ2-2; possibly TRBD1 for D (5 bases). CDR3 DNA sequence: TGTGCCAGTAGTCTTACAGGCACTGCCGGGGAGCTGTTTTTT. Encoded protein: CASSLTGTAGELFF.